This T cell receptor (beta chain) was sequenced for a study of T cells after yellow fever vaccination. Findings and limits, study-wide: Although most clonotypes did not, a small share appeared in both CD4 and CD8 compartments. Repertoires obtained by FACS sorting could include abundant clonotypes that entered as contaminants from the bulk population.

This clonotype occurred many times. Its specificity is not known. The V and J ends lost 6 bases and 6 bases respectively, with 11 bases between them. Germline V gene sequence: CDR1 SQVTM, CDR2 ANQGSEA. This CDR3 has 11 residues. Researchers made TCR cDNA using 5'RACE template switching, and this step added a universal primer site and UMIs. TCRdb itself ran the 5' RACE reads through MiXCR, one entry per CDR3 protein. The table includes about 120,000 distinct CDR3 sequences, 7.2% detected once. The chain carries TRBV29-1 and TRBJ2-5; a possible D gene is TRBD1 (6 bases). The material was CD4+ T cells sorted from PBMCs, obtained more than 35 days after the first yellow fever vaccination. This TCR derives from a man between 18 and 29 years old who received the YFV17D yellow fever vaccine. CDR3 region: CSVGQRQTQYF. Written as DNA, the CDR3 is TGCAGCGTAGGACAGCGCCAGACCCAGTACTTC.